The 24 T cell receptor beta chains reported below all come from one sample, sequenced in a study of CD8 T cells in ankylosing spondylitis. MiXCR was run by TCRdb on the 5' RACE reads, yielding one entry per CDR3 protein. The profile shows 250,000 to 400,000 distinct CDR3 sequences, roughly 10% of them singletons. The sequenced sample was blood, either unsorted or a sorted T cell fraction (not recorded which). These receptor sequences come from a female donor with ankylosing spondylitis or in good health (not recorded which).

This chain links TRBV5-1 with TRBJ2-7; D gene unclear. This CDR3 has 13 residues. The germline CDR1 and CDR2 sequences are SGHRS and YFSETQ. Trimming cost V 1 base and J 3 bases, with 8 bases left between them. Here the CDR3 DNA reads TGCGCCAGCAGCTTGTCGGCGATCTACGAGCAGTACTTC. This codes for CASSLSAIYEQYF.

In this sample, this clonotype turned up a few times. The chain joins TRBV12-3 or TRBV12-4 to TRBJ1-2, with D maybe TRBD1 (5 bases). This CDR3 spans 14 amino acids. V gave up 2 bases and J gave up 7 bases, with 14 bases separating them. CDR3 sequence reads: CASSLRGMQIGYTF. The DNA of the CDR3 is TGTGCCAGCAGTTTAAGGGGTATGCAGATTGGCTACACCTTC.

This clonotype has ten or more counts. The genes are TRBV7-9 and TRBJ2-7; D ambiguous. Trimming cost V 2 bases and J 6 bases, with 14 bases left between them. Germline V gene lookup returns CDR1 SEHNR and CDR2 FQNEAQ (reference sequence). CDR3 length: 14 amino acids. The DNA for the CDR3 is TGTGCCAGCAGCTTAATTACCCGTCCTGGCGAGCAGTACTTC. The encoded protein is CASSLITRPGEQYF.

This chain joins TRBV7-2 and TRBJ2-5; D is uncertain. The germline V and J ends were trimmed by 4 bases and 4 bases, with 16 bases remaining between them. This CDR3 comprises 15 residues. Per the germline V gene, CDR1 is SGHTA and CDR2 is FQGNSA. CDR3 amino acids: CASSSIGLPGETQYF. In DNA form, the CDR3 reads TGTGCCAGCAGCTCAATTGGTCTCCCAGGAGAGACCCAGTACTTC.

The sample holds many counts of this clonotype. The chain recombines TRBV29-1 with TRBJ1-1; D is uncertain. V was cut by 1 base and J by 7 bases, with 7 bases left in between. CDR1 is SQVTM and CDR2 is ANQGSEA in the germline V gene. The CDR3 is made up of 11 amino acids. This CDR3 is CSVEGYIEAFF. As DNA, the CDR3 is TGCAGCGTTGAAGGTTATATTGAAGCTTTCTTT.

This clonotype was detected only a few times. This chain links TRBV7-2 with TRBJ2-3; 7 bases match TRBD2. Trimming took 5 bases from V and 6 from J; bases not matched to a gene: 14. Germline loops: CDR1 SGHTA, CDR2 FQGNSA. The CDR3 is made up of 16 amino acids. The CDR3 DNA is TGTGCCAGCAGCCTCCGCGTTGGGGGGGAGAGCGATACGCAGTATTTT. Protein: CASSLRVGGESDTQYF.

There are many counts of this clonotype. The J gene is TRBJ1-3, the V gene TRBV6-5; no definite D call. The V gene's germline CDR1 is MNHEY and CDR2 SVGAGI. The CDR3 loop spans 15 amino acids. Trimming took 0 bases from V and 4 from J, leaving 10 bases between them. The CDR3 spells CASSYSWAEGNTIYF. For the CDR3, the DNA is TGTGCCAGCAGTTACTCTTGGGCTGAAGGAAACACCATATATTTT.

This clonotype was detected ten times or more. The chain has TRBV2 and TRBJ1-4, with D uncertain. Per germline, CDR1 SNHLY and CDR2 FYNNEI. The CDR3 has 12 amino acids. V was shortened by 6 bases and J by 7 bases, with 9 bases between the two germline ends. CDR3 loop: CASRKSGEKLFF. The CDR3 DNA follows: TGTGCCAGCAGGAAATCAGGTGAAAAACTGTTTTTT.

This clonotype has a count of ten or more. The chain has TRBV6-2 or TRBV6-3 and TRBJ1-5, with D unclear. Trimming removed 0 bases from V and 8 bases from J, with 5 bases in between. CDR1 is MNHEY and CDR2 is SVGEGT in the germline V gene. There are 12 residues in the CDR3. DNA of the CDR3: TGTGCCAGCAGTTACTCGAATGAGCCCCAGCATTTT. This translates into CASSYSNEPQHF.

This clonotype has ten or more counts. The chain joins TRBV5-1 to TRBJ2-5, with D hard to call. This CDR3 spans 13 amino acids. Germline lookup yields CDR1 SGHRS and CDR2 YFSETQ. Trimming left V 1 base short and J 5 bases short, with 9 bases between. The CDR3 DNA follows: TGCGCCAGCAGCTTGATGCGCCCGGAGACCCAGTACTTC. It codes for CASSLMRPETQYF. Full variable domain (missing parts from reference TRBV5-1 and TRBJ2-5): KAGVTQTPRYLIKTRGQQVTLSCSPISGHRSVSWYQQTPGQGLQFLFEYFSETQRNKGNFPGRFSGRQFSNSRSEMNVSTLELGDSALYLCASSLMRPETQYFGPGTRLLVL.

The rearrangement joins TRBV27 to TRBJ1-1, with 11 bases aligning to TRBD1. The CDR3 consists of 16 residues. CDR1 MNHEY and CDR2 SMNVEV come from the germline V gene (reference sequence). With 3 bases clipped from V and 6 bases from J, the junction kept 9 bases outside the gene matches. Here the CDR3 reads CASSLGTGGRGSEAFF. The CDR3 coding sequence is TGTGCCAGCAGTTTGGGGACAGGGGGTAGGGGCTCTGAAGCTTTCTTT.

This clonotype was seen repeatedly, ten times or more. The gene calls are TRBV5-6 and TRBJ1-1; TRBD1 aligns across 10 bases. After removal of 2 bases from V and 12 bases from J, the junction contained 10 bases not matched to a gene. Germline CDR1 is SGHDT and CDR2 is YYEEEE. The CDR3 runs 14 residues. Here the CDR3 reads CASSFSGTGVWSFF. DNA of the CDR3: TGTGCCAGCAGCTTCTCCGGGACAGGGGTATGGTCTTTCTTT.

This clonotype was seen ten or more times. The chain has TRBV20-1 and TRBJ1-5; D is unclear. V lost 5 bases and J lost 6, with 11 bases in between. The CDR3 sequence is 12 residues long. CDR1 is DFQATT, CDR2 SNEGSKA, per germline (reference sequence). This CDR3 is CSALSMGQPQHF. The CDR3 region has the DNA TGCAGTGCTCTTTCGATGGGTCAGCCCCAGCATTTT.

In this sample, this clonotype turned up many times. The chain's CDR3 is CASSLGAFGNSPLHF. The CDR3 DNA follows: TGTGCCAGCAGCTTAGGGGCCTTTGGTAATTCACCCCTCCACTTT. The chain recombines TRBV7-8 with TRBJ1-6, with no clear D. Per germline, CDR1 SGHVS and CDR2 FQNEAQ. The V gene lost 1 base and the J gene lost 6 bases, with 10 bases spanning the gap. This CDR3 comprises 15 residues.

Many counts were recorded for this clonotype. This sequence joins TRBV6-1 and TRBJ2-5; D gene uncertain. The CDR3 is 15 residues long. V was pared by 5 bases and J by 1 base, with 14 bases between. Germline CDR1 is MNHNS and CDR2 is SASEGT. CDR3 sequence reads: CASSLLRRPQETQYF. CDR3 coding DNA: TGTGCCAGCAGTCTTCTCCGTCGGCCCCAAGAGACCCAGTACTTC.

There are many counts of this clonotype. The chain has TRBV10-3 and TRBJ1-2; D remains unclear. The CDR3 extends over 13 amino acids. The germline V gene encodes CDR1 ENHRY and CDR2 SYGVKD. Trimming left V 3 bases short and J 3 bases short, with 8 bases between. The CDR3 DNA follows: TGTGCCATCAGTGACTTAAAGGACTATGGCTACACCTTC. It codes for CAISDLKDYGYTF.

In its sample, this clonotype was seen many times. The chain employs TRBV20-1 and TRBJ2-2; D is unclear. CDR1 and CDR2 from the germline V gene are DFQATT and SNEGSKA (reference sequence). Deletions cut 0 bases from V and 7 bases from J, with 9 bases between. This CDR3 has 13 amino acids. For the CDR3, the DNA is TGCAGTGCTAGAGACGGGTCTGGCGGGGAGCTGTTTTTT. The encoded protein is CSARDGSGGELFF.

This clonotype occurred many times. The chain links TRBV5-1 to TRBJ1-6; D remains ambiguous. Trimming removed 0 bases from V and 4 bases from J, with 5 bases in between. CDR3 size: 14 residues. The germline V gene encodes CDR1 SGHRS and CDR2 YFSETQ. The CDR3 spells CASSLVGYNSPLHF. CDR3 DNA: TGCGCCAGCAGCTTGGTCGGGTATAATTCACCCCTCCACTTT.

This clonotype was detected a few times. The chain joins TRBV20-1 to TRBJ2-5; 11 bases fit TRBD2. Trimming cost V 5 bases and J 1 base; bases outside gene matches: 3. Germline CDR1 and CDR2: DFQATT and SNEGSKA (reference sequence). This CDR3 comprises 14 residues. CDR3 nucleotides: TGCAGTGCTTACACTAGCGGGGGCCAAGAGACCCAGTACTTC. Its translation is CSAYTSGGQETQYF.

This clonotype was found many times. The rearrangement links TRBV24-1 to TRBJ2-2; D call uncertain. Trimming took off 5 bases at V and 5 bases at J, with 8 bases between the two ends. The CDR3 length is 13 residues. Germline lookup yields CDR1 KGHDR and CDR2 SFDVKD. CDR3 nucleotide sequence: TGTGCCACCAGTGCCCTAACTACCGGGGAGCTGTTTTTT. It specifies CATSALTTGELFF.

This clonotype showed up many times. The gene calls are TRBV27 and TRBJ2-3; 8 bases are a match to TRBD2. V was clipped by 6 bases and J by 2 bases; unmatched bases: 7. This CDR3 has 15 amino acids. Germline V gives CDR1 MNHEY, CDR2 SMNVEV (reference sequence). The CDR3 sequence is CASRTGGLHTDTQYF. For the CDR3, the DNA is TGTGCCAGCAGGACGGGAGGGTTGCACACAGATACGCAGTATTTT.

This clonotype occurred many times. DNA of the CDR3: TGCAGTGCTATTATAGCGGGAGGGCGGAACGAGCAGTACTTC. Protein sequence: CSAIIAGGRNEQYF. This chain uses TRBV20-1 with TRBJ2-7; 11 nucleotides line up with TRBD2. The CDR3 covers 14 residues. After removal of 4 bases from V and 5 bases from J, the junction contained 7 bases not matched to a gene. Germline V CDR1 and CDR2: DFQATT, SNEGSKA (reference sequence).

This clonotype has more than one count but fewer than ten. The V gene is TRBV12-3 or TRBV12-4, the J gene TRBJ1-2; no clear D gene. The CDR3 extends over 13 amino acids. Trimming removed 2 bases at V and 2 bases at J, with 6 bases between. CDR3 residues: CASSLNSNYGYTF. In nucleotides, the CDR3 is TGTGCCAGCAGTTTAAACAGCAACTATGGCTACACCTTC.

This sequence joins TRBV2 and TRBJ1-5; D gene unclear. Germline values: CDR1 SNHLY, CDR2 FYNNEI. The CDR3 covers 13 residues. The V end lost 4 bases, the J end lost 3 bases, and 7 bases lay between the germline ends. Here the CDR3 reads CASSAADNQPQHF. The CDR3 DNA reads TGTGCCAGCAGTGCGGCAGACAATCAGCCCCAGCATTTT.